These T cell receptor beta chains were read from a single sample in a study of blood T cell repertoires in COVID-19. Clones were read by immunoSEQ multiplex PCR, and TCRdb kept only the in-frame ones, dropping some. The sample holds 150,000 to 200,000 clones; roughly 88% are singletons and the top ten take about 5.3%. The sample taken for sequencing was peripheral blood. These receptors were collected from a man aged 18-30 years with COVID-19, enrolled during active disease. CDR3s include the opening cysteine and the closing phenylalanine or tryptophan. The D gene is left open where the match is weak. Rows give clone size only sometimes, using once, few, many, or a class for an expanded clone.

cdr3_aa: CASSLTGGNYGYTF; cdr3_nt: TGTGCCAGCAGCTTAACAGGTGGAAACTATGGCTACACCTTC; d_call: .; v_call: TRBV5-5; clone_size: .; j_call: TRBJ1-2
cdr3_aa: CASSERASSYEQYF; cdr3_nt: TGTGCCAGCAGCGAGCGGGCCAGCTCCTACGAGCAGTACTTC; d_call: .; v_call: TRBV9; clone_size: .; j_call: TRBJ2-7
cdr3_aa: CASSSEGARSPLHF; cdr3_nt: TGCGCCAGCAGCTCCGAGGGGGCAAGGTCACCCCTCCACTTT; d_call: TRBD1; v_call: TRBV5-1; clone_size: .; j_call: TRBJ1-6
cdr3_aa: CASSLWASSYNSPLHF; cdr3_nt: TGTGCCAGCAGCTTATGGGCGAGCTCCTATAATTCACCCCTCCACTTT; d_call: .; v_call: TRBV5-6; clone_size: .; j_call: TRBJ1-6
cdr3_aa: CASSMALPYEQYF; cdr3_nt: TGTGCCAGTAGTATGGCCCTGCCTTACGAGCAGTACTTC; d_call: .; v_call: TRBV19; clone_size: .; j_call: TRBJ2-7
cdr3_aa: CASRGTGRGEQYF; cdr3_nt: TGTGCCAGCCGGGGGACAGGTAGAGGCGAGCAGTACTTC; d_call: TRBD1; v_call: TRBV3-1/TRBV3-2; clone_size: .; j_call: TRBJ2-7
cdr3_aa: CASSAEPLAGAVNEQFF; cdr3_nt: TGCGCCAGCAGCGCCGAACCCCTAGCGGGAGCAGTTAATGAGCAGTTCTTC; d_call: TRBD2; v_call: TRBV5-1; clone_size: once; j_call: TRBJ2-1
cdr3_aa: CASSQTAPYNEQFF; cdr3_nt: TGTGCCAGCAGCCAGACTGCCCCCTACAATGAGCAGTTCTTC; d_call: .; v_call: TRBV7-2; clone_size: .; j_call: TRBJ2-1
cdr3_aa: CASSLQGASYEQYF; cdr3_nt: TGTGCCAGCAGTCTACAGGGGGCCTCCTACGAGCAGTACTTC; d_call: TRBD1; v_call: TRBV6-6; clone_size: once; j_call: TRBJ2-7
cdr3_aa: CAITTGALLSGYTF; cdr3_nt: TGTGCCATCACGACAGGAGCCCTGCTATCAGGCTACACCTTC; d_call: .; v_call: TRBV6-5; clone_size: .; j_call: TRBJ1-2
cdr3_aa: CASSGKTGLSYNEQFF; cdr3_nt: TGTGCCAGCAGCGGAAAGACAGGACTCTCCTACAATGAGCAGTTCTTC; d_call: .; v_call: TRBV7-9; clone_size: .; j_call: TRBJ2-1
cdr3_aa: CASSPFSGANVLTF; cdr3_nt: TGTGCCAGCAGCCCCTTCTCTGGGGCCAACGTCCTGACTTTC; d_call: .; v_call: TRBV11-2; clone_size: .; j_call: TRBJ2-6